This T cell receptor (beta chain) comes out of a study of regulatory T cells in long-lasting Graves disease. Arm-PCR of CDR3 regions and iRepertoire HTBI primers were used to build TCR beta libraries. Each CDR3 protein is one row after TCRdb ran MiXCR on the multiplex PCR reads. The table shows 200,000 to 250,000 distinct CDR3 sequences, with roughly 18% occurring only once. Overall study findings and caveats: Blood alone, not thyroid tissue, was studied.

This clonotype occurred a few times. Its cognate antigen is unknown. Time point denoted: newly diagnosed GD, antithyroid drugs for less than 3 months. Scientists built the TCR library using RNA that was extracted from PBMCs. A peripheral blood sample, 8 to 10 milliliters in volume, was drawn into EDTA tubes. This CDR3 is 17 amino acids long. Germline V gene lookup returns CDR1 SGHAT and CDR2 FQNNGV. The germline V and J ends were trimmed by 5 bases and 0 bases, with 16 bases remaining between them. This receptor was obtained from a female donor with Graves disease. The genes are TRBV11-2 and TRBJ1-4; D perhaps matches TRBD1 (6 bases). The input for sequencing was peripheral blood mononuclear cells (PBMCs), taken at new diagnosis, from a patient treated with antithyroid drugs. The CDR3 sequence: CASSLGGGLATNEKLFF. CDR3 DNA: TGTGCCAGCAGCCTAGGGGGGGGGCTGGCAACTAATGAAAAACTGTTTTTT.